This TCR beta chain was recovered during a study of T cell repertoires in cytomegalovirus infection (dated 2019 in TCRdb). General notes on the study: The peptide stimulations were aimed at well-studied HLA-B-restricted epitopes as well as recently identified HLA-C-restricted CMV epitopes, whose presentation resists viral immunomodulation. The HLA type of each donor mattered for the analysis, because public TCR beta signatures pointed to carriage of CMV infection along with the matching HLA type. Broader findings and caveats from the paper: In both this cohort and an independent roughly 330-donor cohort, the cumulative frequency of public TCR beta family members distinguished carriers of CMV infection plus the relevant HLA type. The ex vivo response was dominated by HLA-C-restricted CMV-specific TCR beta clonotypes, which also provided the single most frequent clonotype in two of eight donors.

The sequencer listed for this sample is Illumina HiSeq 1500. TCRdb's own reprocessing of the public reads used fastp at Q25 and MiXCR and kept productive beta chains. Every distinct CDR3 protein forms one entry, paired with its most common genes and DNA. The sample has about 830,000 distinct CDR3 sequences on record, over 25% of them singletons. Jointly, the top ten make up 9.5% to 15% of the sample. The CDR3 contains 14 residues, cysteine and phenylalanine counted. The only DNA kept is the CDR3, 42 bases in frame from the first base. From a lookup of the germline V gene, CDR1 and CDR2 are SGHRS and YFSETQ. V is reduced by 0 bases and J by 7 bases, leaving a spacing of 11 bases between them. The sample's treatment or condition label, in plain terms: in vitro stimulation with specific CMV peptide epitopes to enrich CMV-specific T cells. A note on this clonotype: Its cognate antigen has yet to be identified. It has no much larger one-base neighbor in the sample; base qualities were not kept.

The sequence joins TRBV5-1 to TRBJ2-1, with the D assignment possibly TRBD1 or TRBD2, given 5 matching bases for each. This sample comprised cultured CD8+ T cells from PBMCs, obtained from culture after CMV antigen stimulation. The source is a human donor in good health (CMV status not recorded). Some clones in this sample may be carry-over from other donors' samples. In nucleotides, the sequence is TGCGCCAGCAGCTTGGCCCCAGAGGGGAATGAGCAGTTCTTC. Protein translation: CASSLAPEGNEQFF.